This T cell receptor (beta chain) was sequenced for a study of OX40 agonist ivuxolimab in advanced cancers. Across the study: Patients' therapy was ivuxolimab, an antibody that acts as an agonist of OX40 (CD134). Patients in the trial were receiving intravenous ivuxolimab every 2 weeks, at doses of 0.01 to 10 mg/kg.

Findings of the study overall: The study found that CD8+ T cells averaged more expanded clones than CD4+. Certain nonresponding patients likewise had low normalized T-cell clonal expansion.

Data came from immunoSEQ multiplex PCR; TCRdb stores just in-frame clones and leaves some out. Here the sample spans about 73,000 clones, about 87% being singletons. A few counts support this clone. The antigen is unknown. V lost 4 bases and J lost 0; bases outside the gene matches: 10. There are 17 residues in the CDR3. Germline CDR1 is SGHDT and CDR2 is YYEEEE. The sequence came from an adult with an advanced solid tumor such as melanoma, head and neck, liver or kidney cancer. The V call is TRBV5-6, the J call TRBJ2-1; 7 bases are a match to TRBD1. Sequenced material: CD4+ or CD8+ T cells sorted from blood, taken in a trial of the OX40 agonist ivuxolimab. CDR3 DNA sequence: TGTGCCAGCAGCCCCCGGGACAGAATTAACTCCTACAATGAGCAGTTCTTC. It is translated as CASSPRDRINSYNEQFF.